Below, 5 T cell receptor beta chains from the same sample are listed, as sequenced in a study of T-cell memory formation after mild COVID-19. Using its own MiXCR run on the 5' RACE reads, TCRdb lists one record per CDR3 protein. The sample includes 400,000 or so distinct CDR3 sequences, about 20% of them seen just once. Sequencing used PBMCs or a T cell subset sorted from them (not recorded which). These receptors all come from an adult woman who had mild COVID-19 (a few samples of this study predate the infection). Cell type and time point are not known.

In this sample, this clonotype turned up a few times. This chain joins TRBV2 and TRBJ1-1; 7 bases line up with TRBD1. The junction had 4 bases not matched to a gene; V was cut back by 8 bases and J by 4 bases. Germline lookup yields CDR1 SNHLY and CDR2 FYNNEI. The CDR3 runs to 12 residues. CDR3: CASRSGGTEAFF. The DNA of the CDR3 is TGTGCCAGCCGATCAGGGGGCACTGAAGCTTTCTTT.

V and J are TRBV20-1 and TRBJ2-1; D is uncertain. The germline V gene has CDR1 DFQATT and CDR2 SNEGSKA (reference sequence). Trimming pared 8 bases from V and 5 bases from J, leaving 13 bases between. This CDR3 has 12 amino acids. CDR3 coding DNA: TGCAGTCGAAAGCACGGGCACAATGAGCAGTTCTTC. This sequence encodes CSRKHGHNEQFF.

The V gene is TRBV29-1, the J gene TRBJ1-1, with D possibly TRBD1 on 6 matching bases. Germline V gives CDR1 SQVTM, CDR2 ANQGSEA. V lost 3 bases to trimming and J lost 3 bases, with 14 bases between them. The CDR3 totals 14 residues. The CDR3: CSVEGSGVDTEAFF. In DNA form, the CDR3 reads TGCAGCGTTGAGGGCTCAGGGGTAGACACTGAAGCTTTCTTT.

This chain links TRBV24-1 with TRBJ2-1; TRBD2 matches at 9 bases. The CDR3 length is 16 residues. Trimming removed 0 bases from V and 8 bases from J; junction bases left unmatched: 7. CDR1 and CDR2 (germline): KGHDR, SFDVKD. The CDR3 is CATSDLQAGGWDEQFF. Written as DNA, the CDR3 is TGTGCCACCAGTGATTTGCAAGCGGGGGGTTGGGATGAGCAGTTCTTC.

This clonotype was picked up a small number of times. V and J are TRBV15 and TRBJ1-1; 7 bases agree with TRBD1. The CDR3 has 17 amino acids. CDR1 is LNHNV and CDR2 is YYDKDF in the germline V gene (reference sequence). Trimming cost V 0 bases and J 4 bases; bases outside gene matches: 11. This chain's CDR3 is CATSRDSGTAATTEAFF. For the CDR3, the DNA is TGTGCCACCAGCAGAGACTCAGGGACAGCAGCCACCACTGAAGCTTTCTTT.